This TCR beta chain was identified during a study of T cells after yellow fever vaccination. Whole-study results and caveats: The secondary T-cell response peaked on day 5, not day 15, but was weaker.

This clonotype was recorded at least ten times. The target antigen is unknown. This CDR3 spans 18 amino acids. Germline assignment: CDR1 SGHVS and CDR2 FQNEAQ. V was clipped by 4 bases and J by 6 bases; unmatched bases: 18. Universal primer sites and UMIs were introduced during 5'RACE template-switching synthesis of TCR cDNA. TCRdb re-called the 5' RACE reads with MiXCR, one entry per CDR3 protein. The sample holds about 50,000 distinct CDR3 sequences, approximately 6.5% seen once. Sequencing used CD8+ T cells sorted from PBMCs, obtained on the day of the first yellow fever vaccination. The source is a man aged 18 to 35 who received the YFV17D yellow fever vaccine. The chain recombines TRBV7-8 with TRBJ2-3; TRBD1 matches 8 bases. CDR3 nucleotides: TGTGCCAGCAGCTCGGAAAAGAGTCAGGGGGCTCCCACTGATACGCAGTATTTT. Translating gives CASSSEKSQGAPTDTQYF.